This T cell receptor beta chain appears in the sequencing data of a study of identical twins. Whole-study findings and limits: Reduced insertions were recorded for abundant cord blood beta clonotypes, with no such pattern in memory repertoires.

Template switching added a universal primer binding site, and final cDNA carried unique molecular identifiers. TCRdb called the 5' RACE reads again in MiXCR, with one record for every CDR3 protein. The sample shows approximately 490,000 distinct CDR3 sequences, about 22% of them seen only once. The CDR3 is 14 amino acids. V lost 9 bases, J lost 0 bases, and 12 bases lay in between. Germline CDR1 LNHDA, CDR2 SQIVND (reference sequence). This clonotype was observed a few times. Antigen specificity is unknown. All donors comprised healthy Caucasians. Separately, the same data were catalogued under a study of yellow fever vaccine responses in identical twins.

V gene TRBV19 combines with J gene TRBJ1-5, with D possibly matching TRBD1 (5 bases). The source of this sequence is a woman under 30 in good health. The sample was CD4+ T cells sorted from blood. The CDR3 reads CASHSDNSNQPQHF. DNA for the CDR3: TGTGCCAGCCACTCGGACAATAGCAATCAGCCCCAGCATTTT. The variable domain in full, with the rest retrieved from reference TRBV19 and TRBJ1-5, is DGGITQSPKYLFRKEGQNVTLSCEQNLNHDAMYWYRQDPGQGLRLIYYSQIVNDFQKGDIAEGYSVSREKKESFPLTVTSAQKNPTAFYLCASHSDNSNQPQHFGDGTRLSIL.